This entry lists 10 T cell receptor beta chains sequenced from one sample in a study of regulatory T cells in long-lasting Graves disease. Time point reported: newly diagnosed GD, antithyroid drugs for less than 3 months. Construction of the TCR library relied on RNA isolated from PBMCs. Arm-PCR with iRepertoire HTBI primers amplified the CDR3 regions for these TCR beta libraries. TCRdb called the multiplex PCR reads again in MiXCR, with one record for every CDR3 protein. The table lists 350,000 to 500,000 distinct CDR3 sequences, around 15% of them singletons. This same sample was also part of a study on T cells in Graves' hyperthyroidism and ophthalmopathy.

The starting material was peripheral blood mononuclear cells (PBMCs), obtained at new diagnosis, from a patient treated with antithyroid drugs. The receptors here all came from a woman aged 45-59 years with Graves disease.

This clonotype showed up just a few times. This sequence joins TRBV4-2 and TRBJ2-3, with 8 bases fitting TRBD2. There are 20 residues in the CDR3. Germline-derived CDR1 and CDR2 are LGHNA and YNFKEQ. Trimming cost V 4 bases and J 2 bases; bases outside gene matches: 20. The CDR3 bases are TGTGCCAGCAGCCGCGAGATCCGAGCGGGAGTTTCTTACGACACAGATACGCAGTATTTT. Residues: CASSREIRAGVSYDTDTQYF.

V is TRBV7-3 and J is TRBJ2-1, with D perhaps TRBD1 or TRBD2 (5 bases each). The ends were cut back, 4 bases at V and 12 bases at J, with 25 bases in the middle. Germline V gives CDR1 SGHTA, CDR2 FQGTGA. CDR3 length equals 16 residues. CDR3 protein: CASSSRDLNFGQRQFF. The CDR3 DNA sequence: TGTGCCAGCAGCTCCCGGGACCTCAATTTTGGACAACGGCAGTTCTTC.

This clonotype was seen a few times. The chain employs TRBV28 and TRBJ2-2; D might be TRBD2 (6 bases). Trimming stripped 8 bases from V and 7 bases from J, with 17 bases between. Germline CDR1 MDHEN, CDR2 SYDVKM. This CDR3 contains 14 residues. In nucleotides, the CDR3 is TGTGCCAGCGGACAATCGGGGGACCTCGGGGAGCTGTTTTTT. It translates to CASGQSGDLGELFF.

The CDR3 region has the DNA TGTGCCAGCAGTCCCAGGACGATCGACCCCCTCGAGCAGTACTTC. Translation: CASSPRTIDPLEQYF. The chain combines TRBV6-2 or TRBV6-3 with TRBJ2-7, with D uncertain. The CDR3 consists of 15 residues. The V gene's germline CDR1 is MNHEY and CDR2 SVGEGT. With 5 bases removed from V and 6 bases from J, the gap between germline ends came to 20 bases.

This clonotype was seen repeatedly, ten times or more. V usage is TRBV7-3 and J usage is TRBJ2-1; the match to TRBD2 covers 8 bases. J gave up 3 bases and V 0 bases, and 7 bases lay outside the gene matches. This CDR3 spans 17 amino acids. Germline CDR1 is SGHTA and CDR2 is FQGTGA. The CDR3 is CASSLTTGLAGYNEQFF. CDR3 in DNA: TGTGCCAGCAGCTTAACGACAGGCCTAGCGGGCTACAATGAGCAGTTCTTC.

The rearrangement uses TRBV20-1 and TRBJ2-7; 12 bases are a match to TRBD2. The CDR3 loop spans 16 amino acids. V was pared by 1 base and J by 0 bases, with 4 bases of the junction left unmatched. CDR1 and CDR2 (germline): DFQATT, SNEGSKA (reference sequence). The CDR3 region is CSARGTSGKHSYEQYF. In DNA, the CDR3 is TGCAGTGCTAGAGGGACTAGCGGGAAACACTCCTACGAGCAGTACTTC.

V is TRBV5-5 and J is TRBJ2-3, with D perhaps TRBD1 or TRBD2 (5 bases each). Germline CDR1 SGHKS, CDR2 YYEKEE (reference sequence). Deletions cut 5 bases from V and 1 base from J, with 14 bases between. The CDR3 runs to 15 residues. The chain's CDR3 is CASSLGTLGTDTQYF. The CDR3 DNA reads TGTGCCAGCAGTCTTGGGACGCTAGGCACAGATACGCAGTATTTT.

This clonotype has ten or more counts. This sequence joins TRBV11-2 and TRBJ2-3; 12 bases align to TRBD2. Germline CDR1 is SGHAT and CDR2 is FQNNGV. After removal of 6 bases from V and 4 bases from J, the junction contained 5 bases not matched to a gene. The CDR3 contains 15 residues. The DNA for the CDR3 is TGTGCCAGCAGGAGGACTAGCGGGGTCGCAGATACGCAGTATTTT. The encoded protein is CASRRTSGVADTQYF.

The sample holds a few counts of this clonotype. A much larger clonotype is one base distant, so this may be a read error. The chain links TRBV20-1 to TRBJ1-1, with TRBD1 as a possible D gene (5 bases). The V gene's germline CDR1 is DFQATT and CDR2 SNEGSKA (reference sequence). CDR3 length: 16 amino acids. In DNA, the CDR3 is TGCAGGGCCGGAACGGGGCATTTGAGTGTGGACACTGAAGCTTTCTTT. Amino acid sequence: CRAGTGHLSVDTEAFF.

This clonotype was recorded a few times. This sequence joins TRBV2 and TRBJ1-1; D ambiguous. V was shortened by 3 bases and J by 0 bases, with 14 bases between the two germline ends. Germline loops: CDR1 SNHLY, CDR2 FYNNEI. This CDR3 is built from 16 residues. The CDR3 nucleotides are TGTGCCAGCAGTGAGGGGATTCCCGTGATGAACACTGAAGCTTTCTTT. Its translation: CASSEGIPVMNTEAFF.